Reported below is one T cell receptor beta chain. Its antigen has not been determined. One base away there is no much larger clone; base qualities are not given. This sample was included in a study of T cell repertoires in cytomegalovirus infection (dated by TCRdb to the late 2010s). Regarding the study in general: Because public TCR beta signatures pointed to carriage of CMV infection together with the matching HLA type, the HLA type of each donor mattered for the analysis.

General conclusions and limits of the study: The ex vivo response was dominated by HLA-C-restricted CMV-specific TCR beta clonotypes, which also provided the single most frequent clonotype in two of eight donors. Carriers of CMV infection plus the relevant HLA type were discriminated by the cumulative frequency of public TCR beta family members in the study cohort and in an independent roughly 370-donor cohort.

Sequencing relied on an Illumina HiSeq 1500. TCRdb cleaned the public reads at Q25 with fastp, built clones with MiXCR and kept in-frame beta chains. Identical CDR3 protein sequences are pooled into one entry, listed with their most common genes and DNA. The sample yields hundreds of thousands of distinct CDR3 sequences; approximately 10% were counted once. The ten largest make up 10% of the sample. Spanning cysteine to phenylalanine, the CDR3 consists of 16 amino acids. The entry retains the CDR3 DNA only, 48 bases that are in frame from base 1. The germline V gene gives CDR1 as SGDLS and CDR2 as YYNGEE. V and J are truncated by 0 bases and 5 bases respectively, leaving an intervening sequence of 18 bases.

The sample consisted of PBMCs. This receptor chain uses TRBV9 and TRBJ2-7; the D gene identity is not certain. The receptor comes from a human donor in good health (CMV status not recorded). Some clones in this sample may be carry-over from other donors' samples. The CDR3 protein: CASSVGDRTPAHEQYF. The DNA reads TGTGCCAGCAGCGTAGGAGACCGAACACCAGCTCACGAGCAGTACTTC.